Detailed here is one T cell receptor beta chain. How the authors handled the data: Amplification of reference gene primers was used by the study to estimate nucleated cell counts. Clones were sequenced by immunoSEQ multiplex PCR, and TCRdb holds only the in-frame ones, with some missing. Clone size and the V and J calls come from that table; the DNA yielded D and trimming. The sample records roughly 70,000 clones, more than 80% being singletons. This sample is drawn from a study of blood T cell repertoires in COVID-19. Whole-study context: COVID-19 samples from acute and convalescent phases originated in the United States, Italy and Spain. Sources were T cells, B-cell-depleted T cells, or PBMCs; the material itself was cDNA or gDNA.

The ends were cut back, 3 bases at V and 3 bases at J, with 11 bases in the middle. Germline loops: CDR1 SGHTA, CDR2 FQGTGA. This CDR3 comprises 14 residues. The TCR originated in a woman aged 80 or over with active COVID-19. The V and J genes are TRBV7-3 and TRBJ1-2; tentatively, D is TRBD1 (5 bases). Sequenced input: peripheral blood. This CDR3 reads CASSLEGADYGYTF. The CDR3 DNA sequence: TGTGCCAGCAGCTTGGAAGGGGCAGACTATGGCTACACCTTC.